These 25 T cell receptor beta chains were all obtained from the same sample, sequenced in a study of blood T cell repertoires in COVID-19. The protocol was immunoSEQ multiplex PCR, while the TCRdb copy is restricted to in-frame clones and leaves out a portion. The repertoire includes 25,000 to 35,000 clones, approximately 88% of them detected once, and around 0.55% sits in the top ten. The sequencing sample was made of peripheral blood. These receptors all come from a middle-aged woman with active or convalescent COVID-19.

V and J are TRBV7-3 and TRBJ2-3; 10 bases align to TRBD2. The CDR3 runs to 15 residues. V was pared by 2 bases and J by 4 bases, with 3 bases of the junction left unmatched. Looked up from germline, CDR1 is SGHTA and CDR2 is FQGTGA. The CDR3, as DNA: TGTGCCAGCAGCTTACCTAGCGGGGGCCCAGATACGCAGTATTTT. This gives the protein CASSLPSGGPDTQYF.

The table lists this clone with a count of one. The V and J genes are TRBV9 and TRBJ2-5; D unclear. The V gene's germline CDR1 is SGDLS and CDR2 YYNGEE. The CDR3 runs 14 residues. V was shortened by 2 bases and J by 3 bases, with 11 bases between the two germline ends. Written as DNA, the CDR3 is TGTGCCAGCAGCGTTCATCAGGAAAAAGAGACCCAGTACTTC. Protein product: CASSVHQEKETQYF. Looking up the rest from reference TRBV9 and TRBJ2-5 gives the full variable domain: DSGVTQTPKHLITATGQRVTLRCSPRSGDLSVYWYQQSLDQGLQFLIQYYNGEERAKGNILERFSAQQFPDLHSELNLSSLELGDSALYFCASSVHQEKETQYFGPGTRLLVL.

A single count supports this clone. The V call is TRBV30, the J call TRBJ2-3; 8 bases match TRBD2. The J segment lost 4 bases and the V segment lost 3 bases, leaving 3 bases of the junction unmatched. The V gene's germline CDR1 is GTSNPN and CDR2 SVGIG (reference sequence). The CDR3 runs 13 residues. The CDR3 loop reads CAWRQAGADTQYF. The CDR3 nucleotides read TGTGCCTGGAGACAAGCGGGAGCAGATACGCAGTATTTT.

DNA for the CDR3: TGTGCCAGCAGTTTATCGACGGGACTAAAGTCGAGCAATGAGCAGTTCTTC. It is translated as CASSLSTGLKSSNEQFF. The rearrangement uses TRBV28 and TRBJ2-1, with 7 bases identical to TRBD2. The trim removed 1 base at V and 6 bases at J, leaving 12 bases unmatched. The germline gives CDR1 MDHEN, CDR2 SYDVKM. CDR3 length: 17 residues.

In nucleotides, the CDR3 is TGTGCCAGTAGTGTCCAGGGGGCCGAGGGGACTGAAGCTTTCTTT. It yields the protein CASSVQGAEGTEAFF. The rearrangement uses TRBV19 and TRBJ1-1, with 8 positions matching TRBD1. The germline V gene encodes CDR1 LNHDA and CDR2 SQIVND (reference sequence). The trim removed 5 bases at V and 5 bases at J, leaving 10 bases unmatched. The CDR3 loop spans 15 amino acids. The whole variable domain, remainder taken from reference TRBV19 and TRBJ1-1, is DGGITQSPKYLFRKEGQNVTLSCEQNLNHDAMYWYRQDPGQGLRLIYYSQIVNDFQKGDIAEGYSVSREKKESFPLTVTSAQKNPTAFYLCASSVQGAEGTEAFFGQGTRLTVV.

The chain uses TRBV18 and TRBJ2-7; the match to TRBD2 covers 14 bases. Germline values: CDR1 KGHSH, CDR2 LQKENI. V lost 4 bases to trimming and J lost 4 bases; unmatched junction nucleotides: 6. CDR3 length: 16 amino acids. CDR3 sequence (DNA): TGTGCCAGCTCACAACTTGGACTAGCGGGGGGTTACGAGCAGTACTTC. This gives the protein CASSQLGLAGGYEQYF.

This chain joins TRBV10-3 and TRBJ2-2; D not certain. The CDR3 runs to 16 residues. The germline V and J ends were trimmed by 0 bases and 6 bases, with 14 bases remaining between them. Germline V lookup: CDR1 ENHRY, CDR2 SYGVKD. The CDR3 loop reads CAISESRVREAGELFF. The CDR3 nucleotides are TGTGCCATCAGTGAGTCCCGGGTTCGAGAAGCCGGGGAGCTGTTTTTT.

V is TRBV5-1 and J is TRBJ1-5, with 9 nucleotides matching TRBD1. The V gene end was trimmed by 3 bases and the J gene end by 6 bases; junction bases not matched to a gene: 7. CDR1 is SGHRS, CDR2 YFSETQ, per germline. The CDR3 has 15 amino acids. CDR3 residues: CASSSGQGGGQPQHF. Here the CDR3 DNA reads TGCGCCAGCAGCTCGGGACAGGGAGGCGGTCAGCCCCAGCATTTT. The variable domain in full, with the rest retrieved from reference TRBV5-1 and TRBJ1-5, is KAGVTQTPRYLIKTRGQQVTLSCSPISGHRSVSWYQQTPGQGLQFLFEYFSETQRNKGNFPGRFSGRQFSNSRSEMNVSTLELGDSALYLCASSSGQGGGQPQHFGDGTRLSIL.

The chain employs TRBV6-2 or TRBV6-3 and TRBJ2-3; 11 nucleotides agree with TRBD2. Germline CDR1 and CDR2: MNHEY and SVGEGT. With 3 bases clipped from V and 10 bases from J, the junction kept 27 bases outside the gene matches. CDR3 length equals 21 residues. CDR3 amino acids: CASSYDRSLAGGLIVFGAQYF. The CDR3 DNA reads as TGTGCCAGCAGTTATGACAGGAGCCTAGCGGGGGGCCTAATAGTATTCGGCGCGCAGTATTTT.

This clone has a handful of counts. The V gene is TRBV4-3, the J gene TRBJ2-7; D gene unclear. The CDR3 consists of 15 residues. V dropped 0 bases and J dropped 4 bases, with 13 bases sitting between them. CDR1 LGHNA and CDR2 YSLEER come from the germline V gene. The CDR3 coding sequence is TGCGCCAGCAGCCAAGATCCGGCGGCTTCATACGAGCAGTACTTC. Translation: CASSQDPAASYEQYF.

The rearrangement joins TRBV14 to TRBJ2-7; D call uncertain. The CDR3 is made up of 14 amino acids. Trimming took 0 bases from V and 2 from J, leaving 8 bases between them. CDR1 and CDR2 (germline): SGHDN, FVKESK. CDR3 DNA: TGTGCCAGCAGCCAAGATTACCGGGCCTACGAGCAGTACTTC. Its protein product is CASSQDYRAYEQYF.

In this sample, this clone turned up once. The chain is built from TRBV4-1 and TRBJ1-1, with 8 bases identical to TRBD1. The length of the CDR3 is 15 residues. The germline V gene has CDR1 MGHRA and CDR2 YSYEKL. J gave up 3 bases and V 4 bases, and 7 bases lay outside the gene matches. The CDR3 reads CASSLRDRTDTEAFF. The CDR3 coding sequence is TGCGCCAGCAGCCTAAGGGACAGGACCGACACTGAAGCTTTCTTT.

The chain links TRBV3-1 (or the pseudogene TRBV3-2) to TRBJ1-1; D is unresolved. This CDR3 has 14 residues. CDR1 and CDR2 from the germline V gene are LGHDT and YNNKEL (reference sequence). Trimming removed 3 bases at V and 1 base at J, with 9 bases between. Here the CDR3 DNA reads TGTGCCAGCAGCCAGTCCAGTGAGAACACTGAAGCTTTCTTT. This gives the protein CASSQSSENTEAFF.

The chain recombines TRBV2 with TRBJ1-2; a weak D match, TRBD1 (6 bases). This CDR3 has 14 residues. The V gene lost 6 bases and the J gene lost 7 bases, with 18 bases spanning the gap. CDR1 is SNHLY, CDR2 FYNNEI, per germline. This CDR3 reads CASSVQGRGSGYTF. DNA of the CDR3: TGTGCCAGCAGCGTACAGGGTCGGGGTAGTGGCTACACCTTC.

The chain uses TRBV27 and TRBJ1-1, with D tentatively TRBD1 (5 bases). Germline loops: CDR1 MNHEY, CDR2 SMNVEV (reference sequence). This CDR3 region has 15 residues. Trimming cost V 1 base and J 4 bases, with 13 bases left between them. CDR3 amino acids: CASSLYTGWGTEAFF. Here the CDR3 DNA reads TGTGCCAGCAGTTTATACACAGGCTGGGGCACTGAAGCTTTCTTT.

The chain recombines TRBV7-9 with TRBJ1-2, with D hard to call. The CDR3 covers 13 residues. V lost 3 bases, J lost 2 bases, and 7 bases lay in between. Germline assignment: CDR1 SEHNR and CDR2 FQNEAQ (reference sequence). The CDR3 loop is CASSFDGNYGYTF. The CDR3 bases are TGTGCCAGCAGCTTTGACGGGAACTATGGCTACACCTTC.

The chain joins TRBV5-1 to TRBJ1-2; the D gene is possibly TRBD1 (6 bases). From germline, CDR1 is SGHRS and CDR2 YFSETQ. This CDR3 is 15 amino acids long. V lost 4 bases and J 0 bases, leaving 13 bases between the germline ends. The CDR3 is CASSRGQISNYGYTF. CDR3 sequence (DNA): TGCGCCAGCAGCAGAGGACAGATTTCTAACTATGGCTACACCTTC.

V and J are TRBV28 and TRBJ2-1; D perhaps matches TRBD2 (5 bases). Germline CDR1 reads MDHEN; CDR2 reads SYDVKM. Trimming shortened V by 3 bases and J by 9 bases, and 18 bases separated the two germline ends. The CDR3 is made up of 15 amino acids. CDR3 nucleotide sequence: TGTGCCAGCAGTTTTCGGGGTCTTTTTGTTGGTGAGCAGTTCTTC. Translation gives CASSFRGLFVGEQFF. Full variable domain (outside the CDR3, taken from reference TRBV28 and TRBJ2-1): DVKVTQSSRYLVKRTGEKVFLECVQDMDHENMFWYRQDPGLGLRLIYFSYDVKMKEKGDIPEGYSVSREKKERFSLILESASTNQTSMYLCASSFRGLFVGEQFFGPGTRLTVL.

The V gene is TRBV4-1, the J gene TRBJ2-7; TRBD1 aligns across 9 bases. CDR1 and CDR2 (germline): MGHRA, YSYEKL. The CDR3 is made up of 15 amino acids. V lost 3 bases and J lost 6; bases outside the gene matches: 9. In DNA, the CDR3 is TGCGCCAGCAGCCACCCGGGACAGGGATCGGGCGAGCAGTACTTC. Translated: CASSHPGQGSGEQYF.

This clone was seen only once. The chain links TRBV7-2 to TRBJ1-2, with D maybe TRBD1 (5 bases). With 1 base removed from V and 8 bases from J, the gap between germline ends came to 17 bases. Germline V gene sequence: CDR1 SGHTA, CDR2 FQGNSA. This CDR3 comprises 15 residues. CDR3 residues: CASSLGFRQGHGYTF. CDR3 coding DNA: TGTGCCAGCAGCTTAGGGTTCAGGCAGGGTCACGGCTACACCTTC.

In nucleotides, the CDR3 is TGTGCCAGCAGCGTAGTCGTTAGCGGGAGGGGTGAGCAGTTCTTC. Protein sequence: CASSVVVSGRGEQFF. The chain couples TRBV9 to TRBJ2-1, with 11 bases identical to TRBD2. This CDR3 spans 15 amino acids. With 0 bases clipped from V and 9 bases from J, the junction kept 5 bases outside the gene matches. Per the germline V gene, CDR1 is SGDLS and CDR2 is YYNGEE. Full variable domain (missing parts from reference TRBV9 and TRBJ2-1): DSGVTQTPKHLITATGQRVTLRCSPRSGDLSVYWYQQSLDQGLQFLIQYYNGEERAKGNILERFSAQQFPDLHSELNLSSLELGDSALYFCASSVVVSGRGEQFFGPGTRLTVL.

This clone is a singleton in its sample. The gene calls are TRBV9 and TRBJ1-1; TRBD1 might be the D (6 bases). This CDR3 contains 16 residues. The germline V gene encodes CDR1 SGDLS and CDR2 YYNGEE. V lost 0 bases, J lost 4 bases, and 16 bases lay in between. The CDR3 DNA reads TGTGCCAGCAGCGTAGCAGCAGGTAGAGGGGGCACTGAAGCTTTCTTT. This sequence encodes CASSVAAGRGGTEAFF.

V usage is TRBV4-1 and J usage is TRBJ2-7; the match to TRBD2 covers 12 bases. Germline V gene lookup returns CDR1 MGHRA and CDR2 YSYEKL. This CDR3 spans 16 amino acids. V was clipped by 1 base and J by 3 bases; unmatched bases: 4. Here the CDR3 DNA reads TGCGCCAGCAGCCAAGCTAGCGGGAGGGCCATCTACGAGCAGTACTTC. Its translation is CASSQASGRAIYEQYF.

Concerning this clone: The junction and the germline gene differ at one end; a read error may be behind it. Different DNA sequences within this sample yield the same CDR3. The chain recombines TRBV6-6 with TRBJ1-1; D perhaps matches TRBD1 (6 bases). Germline values: CDR1 MNHNY, CDR2 SVGAGI (reference sequence). The CDR3 has 13 residues. The CDR3 nucleotides are TGCGCCAGCAGTCCCTGGACAGTGGGTGAAGCTTTCTTT. This translates into CASSPWTVGEAFF.

V gene TRBV24-1 combines with J gene TRBJ2-5; possibly TRBD2 for D (6 bases). Trimming removed 4 bases at V and 3 bases at J, with 14 bases between. The CDR3 length is 15 residues. Germline CDR1 KGHDR, CDR2 SFDVKD. The CDR3 region has the DNA TGTGCCACCAGTGAGCAGAACCCGGGAGAAGAGACCCAGTACTTC. Protein: CATSEQNPGEETQYF.